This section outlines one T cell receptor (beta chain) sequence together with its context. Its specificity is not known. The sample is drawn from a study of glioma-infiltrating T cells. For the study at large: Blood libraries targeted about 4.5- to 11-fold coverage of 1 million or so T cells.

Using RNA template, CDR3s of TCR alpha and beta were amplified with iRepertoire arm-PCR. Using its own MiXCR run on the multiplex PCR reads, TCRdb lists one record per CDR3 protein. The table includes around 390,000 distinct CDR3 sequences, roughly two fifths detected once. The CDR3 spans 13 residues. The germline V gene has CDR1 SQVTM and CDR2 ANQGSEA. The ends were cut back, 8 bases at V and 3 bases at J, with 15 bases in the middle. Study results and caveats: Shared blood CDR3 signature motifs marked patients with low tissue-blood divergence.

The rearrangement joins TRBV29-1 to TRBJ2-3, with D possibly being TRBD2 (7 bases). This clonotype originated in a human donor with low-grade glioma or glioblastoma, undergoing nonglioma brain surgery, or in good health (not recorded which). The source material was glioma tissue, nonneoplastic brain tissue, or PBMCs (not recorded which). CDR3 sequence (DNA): TGCAGCTGGGACGAGGGGGGGACAGATACGCAGTATTTT. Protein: CSWDEGGTDTQYF.